The 15 T cell receptor beta chains given below trace back to one sample, sequenced in a study of identifying expanded T cells in peripheral blood. The data were produced by immunoSEQ multiplex PCR, yet TCRdb's version contains in-frame clones alone and is incomplete. Of 75,000 to 90,000 clones listed, roughly 86% are singletons. The specimen sequenced was blood. The source of these receptors is a person between 18 and 70 years old in good health.

The V and J genes are TRBV6-5 and TRBJ2-5; 10 bases are shared with TRBD2. The V segment lost 2 bases and the J segment 5 bases; nucleotides outside the gene matches: 8. This CDR3 comprises 16 residues. Germline V gene data show CDR1 as MNHEY and CDR2 as SVGAGI. As DNA, the CDR3 is TGTGCCAGCAGTTACCGGCGGCTAGCGGGGGCGGAGACCCAGTACTTC. Translating gives CASSYRRLAGAETQYF.

This sequence joins TRBV6-5 and TRBJ2-3; 7 bases match TRBD1. Germline assignment: CDR1 MNHEY and CDR2 SVGAGI. The CDR3 length is 14 residues. V lost 2 bases and J lost 4; bases outside the gene matches: 3. CDR3 sequence (DNA): TGTGCCAGCAGTTACAAGGGGGCCCCAGATACGCAGTATTTT. Translated, it gives CASSYKGAPDTQYF.

The V and J genes are TRBV5-4 and TRBJ2-5; D is possibly TRBD2 (7 bases). The V end lost 2 bases, the J end lost 4 bases, and 12 bases lay between the germline ends. Germline V lookup: CDR1 SGHNT, CDR2 YYREEE (reference sequence). The CDR3 spans 14 residues. The CDR3 coding sequence is TGTGCCAGCAGCTTTGAAGGGGGGGGAGAGACCCAGTACTTC. It is translated as CASSFEGGGETQYF.

This sequence joins TRBV11-2 and TRBJ2-2, with 14 bases lining up with TRBD2. The CDR3 runs to 19 residues. The V segment lost 2 bases and the J segment 4 bases; nucleotides outside the gene matches: 9. CDR1 is SGHAT, CDR2 FQNNGV, per germline. This chain's CDR3 is CASSLTGLAGGYSTGELFF. DNA of the CDR3: TGTGCCAGCAGCTTAACCGGACTAGCGGGAGGTTATAGCACCGGGGAGCTGTTTTTT.

V gene TRBV28 combines with J gene TRBJ1-1, with 9 bases fitting TRBD1. CDR1 MDHEN and CDR2 SYDVKM come from the germline V gene. This CDR3 is 15 amino acids long. J lost 4 bases, V lost 6 bases, and 9 bases had no gene match. In nucleotides, the CDR3 is TGTGCCAGCAGGTACAGGGGGCTGGTAGGCACTGAAGCTTTCTTT. Protein: CASRYRGLVGTEAFF. Full variable domain (outside the CDR3, taken from reference TRBV28 and TRBJ1-1): DVKVTQSSRYLVKRTGEKVFLECVQDMDHENMFWYRQDPGLGLRLIYFSYDVKMKEKGDIPEGYSVSREKKERFSLILESASTNQTSMYLCASRYRGLVGTEAFFGQGTRLTVV.

Comments on this clone: A read error may produce the germline difference seen at one junction end. The rearrangement links TRBV5-5 to TRBJ2-1; 11 nucleotides match TRBD2. The germline CDR1 and CDR2 sequences are SGHKS and YYEKEE (reference sequence). The CDR3 length is 15 residues. Here the CDR3 reads CASTLRSGRASEQFF. The DNA for the CDR3 is TGTGCCAGCACCTTGCGTAGCGGGAGGGCCTCTGAGCAGTTCTTC.

This clone has just one count. This chain joins TRBV29-1 and TRBJ2-1, with TRBD2 identical over 8 bases. Germline assignment: CDR1 SQVTM and CDR2 ANQGSEA. The CDR3 extends over 15 amino acids. The ends lost 0 bases at V and 6 bases at J; junction bases unmatched: 7. The CDR3: CSVEEVWTSTNEQFF. Here the CDR3 DNA reads TGCAGCGTTGAAGAAGTCTGGACTAGCACCAATGAGCAGTTCTTC.

V usage is TRBV28 and J usage is TRBJ2-7; maybe TRBD1 (7 bases). This CDR3 region has 15 residues. Trimming removed 4 bases from V and 2 bases from J, with 15 bases in between. CDR1 MDHEN and CDR2 SYDVKM come from the germline V gene. The CDR3 here is CASSYGTAGAYEQYF. DNA of the CDR3: TGTGCCAGCAGTTACGGGACAGCGGGTGCCTACGAGCAGTACTTC.

V is TRBV10-3 and J is TRBJ1-2, with unresolved D. The germline V gene encodes CDR1 ENHRY and CDR2 SYGVKD. With 4 bases removed from V and 2 bases from J, the gap between germline ends came to 11 bases. CDR3 length equals 14 residues. In DNA form, the CDR3 reads TGTGCCATCAGTGGCAAGGCAGAAAACTATGGCTACACCTTC. As protein: CAISGKAENYGYTF.

The J gene is TRBJ1-5, the V gene TRBV7-2, with D perhaps TRBD1 (6 bases). V was clipped by 3 bases and J by 4 bases, with 16 bases between them. The CDR3 has 16 amino acids. Germline V gene lookup returns CDR1 SGHTA and CDR2 FQGNSA. The CDR3 DNA follows: TGTGCCAGCAGCTTCAAGATTGGGGGGGCTAATCAGCCCCAGCATTTT. It codes for CASSFKIGGANQPQHF.

V and J are TRBV6-5 and TRBJ1-3; possibly TRBD1 for D (5 bases). The CDR3 sequence is 16 residues long. The germline gives CDR1 MNHEY, CDR2 SVGAGI. V was shortened by 2 bases and J by 3 bases, with 14 bases between the two germline ends. The CDR3 nucleotides are TGTGCCAGCAGTTACAGACCTCAGGGTCGTGGAAACACCATATATTTT. Translating it yields CASSYRPQGRGNTIYF.

The genes are TRBV6-4 and TRBJ1-1, with D maybe TRBD1 (5 bases). Germline lookup yields CDR1 MRHNA and CDR2 SNTAGT. The CDR3 spans 16 residues. Trimming pared 4 bases from V and 10 bases from J, leaving 25 bases between. The CDR3 DNA reads TGTGCCAGCAGTGTACAACAGGCGCCCCTTACCGCTGGAGCTTTCTTT. It specifies CASSVQQAPLTAGAFF.

V gene TRBV5-4 combines with J gene TRBJ2-2; 8 bases map to TRBD1. The ends lost 4 bases at V and 6 bases at J; junction bases unmatched: 5. Germline CDR1 SGHNT, CDR2 YYREEE (reference sequence). There are 14 residues in the CDR3. The CDR3 spells CASSPDREAGELFF. The CDR3 coding sequence is TGTGCCAGCAGCCCGGACAGGGAAGCCGGGGAGCTGTTTTTT.

The chain combines TRBV28 with TRBJ1-2; tentatively, D is TRBD1 (5 bases). The CDR3 is made up of 15 amino acids. Trimming removed 7 bases at V and 1 base at J, with 16 bases between. Germline V lookup: CDR1 MDHEN, CDR2 SYDVKM. In DNA form, the CDR3 reads TGTGCCAGCACTCCCGGGGGGACTAATAACTATGGCTACACCTTC. This encodes CASTPGGTNNYGYTF.

As for this clone: At the DNA level, this CDR3 is encoded by other sequences in the same sample as well. The V and J genes are TRBV29-1 and TRBJ1-5, with TRBD1 matching 10 bases. This CDR3 is 15 amino acids long. In germline, CDR1 is SQVTM, CDR2 ANQGSEA. J was trimmed by 2 bases and V by 0 bases; bases with no gene match: 1. CDR3 nucleotides: TGCAGCGTTGAAGAAGGGACAGGGGGCAATCAGCCCCAGCATTTT. Its protein product is CSVEEGTGGNQPQHF.